This T cell receptor beta chain was found in a study of blood T cells in healthy people across ages. Then a second PCR, running about 6 to 12 cycles, was carried out with a sample-barcoded 5' primer and a J-beta primer mix. MiXCR, applied by TCRdb to the 5' RACE reads, yields one record per CDR3 protein. In the table there are roughly 1.9 million distinct CDR3 sequences, about 39% of which are singletons. This clonotype was seen more than once but under ten times. What it binds is not known. The CDR3 runs 16 residues. Germline CDR1 reads SGHRS; CDR2 reads YFSETQ. The J segment lost 5 bases and the V segment lost 0 bases, leaving 9 bases of the junction unmatched. Study results and caveats: Total diversity from one million sequenced T cells was likely underestimated. Donors of long life had a larger count of naive CD4+ cells and greater diversity than aged donors.

Sequenced: blood. J is TRBJ2-5 and V is TRBV5-1, with 8 bases lining up with TRBD2. The sequence was obtained from a human donor in good health. CDR3 residues: CASSLAGTSGAETQYF. Here the CDR3 DNA reads TGCGCCAGCAGCTTGGCCGGGACTAGTGGCGCCGAGACCCAGTACTTC.